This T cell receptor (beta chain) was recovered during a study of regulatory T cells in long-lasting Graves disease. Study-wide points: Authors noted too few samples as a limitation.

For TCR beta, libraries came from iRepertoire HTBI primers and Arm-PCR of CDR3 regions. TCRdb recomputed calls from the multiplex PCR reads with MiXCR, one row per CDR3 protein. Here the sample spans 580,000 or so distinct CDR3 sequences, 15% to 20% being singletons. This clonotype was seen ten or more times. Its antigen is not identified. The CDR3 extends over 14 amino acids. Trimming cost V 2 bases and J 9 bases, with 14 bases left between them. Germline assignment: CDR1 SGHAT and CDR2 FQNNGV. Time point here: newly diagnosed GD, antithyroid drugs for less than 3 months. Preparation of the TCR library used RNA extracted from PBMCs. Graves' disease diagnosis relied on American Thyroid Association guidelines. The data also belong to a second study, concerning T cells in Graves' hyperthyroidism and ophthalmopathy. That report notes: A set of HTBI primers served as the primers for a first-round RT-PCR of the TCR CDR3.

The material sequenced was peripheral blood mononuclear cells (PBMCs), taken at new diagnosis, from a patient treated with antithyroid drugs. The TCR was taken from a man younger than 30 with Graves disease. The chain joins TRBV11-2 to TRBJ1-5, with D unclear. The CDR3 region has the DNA TGTGCCAGCAGCTTATACACCAAAAGTCCGCCCCAGCATTTT. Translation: CASSLYTKSPPQHF.